This T cell receptor (beta chain) was sequenced during a study of post-analysis software for immune sequencing data. Turning to the study itself: Recorded subtypes: relapsing-remitting, secondary progressive, progressive-relapsing; some patients unannotated. Study outcomes and limitations: Samples from a shared batch, those prepared together, strongly co-clustered by F measure. Controls showed significantly higher normalized Chao1 diversity than did multiple sclerosis patients. There were five or six TRBV segments more frequent in patients than controls, and TRBV5-6, TRBV5-1 and TRBV20-1 were among them.

About this clonotype itself: Its antigen is unidentified.

Unique molecular identifiers were carried by the TCR beta cDNA libraries. TCRdb reprocessed the PCR reads with MiXCR, giving one entry per CDR3 protein. The top ten clones hold about 0.5% of a sample with 700,000 to 800,000 distinct CDR3 sequences, 30% of them seen once. Germline CDR1 and CDR2: DFQATT and SNEGSKA (reference sequence). Trimming cost V 1 base and J 5 bases, with 11 bases left between them. This CDR3 comprises 13 residues. The clonotype comes from a girl aged 5-17 years with multiple sclerosis. The material sequenced was blood. The chain is built from TRBV20-1 and TRBJ1-1; D not resolved. The DNA of the CDR3 is TGCAGTGCTAGAGCTGTCTTGGGGACTGAAGCTTTCTTT. Encoded protein: CSARAVLGTEAFF.